The present TCR beta chain was sequenced within a study of blood T cell repertoires in COVID-19. Study-wide context: Acute-phase and convalescent COVID-19 samples originated in the United States, Italy and Spain. Sample material is recorded as cDNA or gDNA derived from T cells, B-cell-depleted T cells, or PBMCs.

There are 15 residues in the CDR3. Unmatched junction bases numbered 7, after V lost 2 bases and J lost 5 bases. Germline CDR1 is SGHTS and CDR2 is YDEGEE. Per the study methods: Nucleated cell counts were estimated from reference gene primer amplification. Sequenced by immunoSEQ multiplex PCR; TCRdb stores in-frame clones only, minus some. Clone size and V and J calls were adopted from that table, with D and trimming inferred from the DNA. The sample carries about 200,000 clones, roughly 80% recorded once. The V call is TRBV5-8, the J call TRBJ1-1, with TRBD1 matching over 9 bases. The source of this sequence is a woman older than 75 with acute or convalescent COVID-19. Material: peripheral blood. This chain's CDR3 is CASSLGTGPHTEAFF. Written as DNA, the CDR3 is TGTGCCAGCAGCTTAGGGACAGGGCCACATACTGAAGCTTTCTTT.